A selection of T cell receptor beta chains follows, all from one sample in a study of PD-1 blockade in classical Hodgkin lymphoma. The table came from immunoSEQ multiplex PCR; TCRdb's copy has only in-frame clones and leaves some out. The sample contains roughly 90,000 clones, more than 80% of which appear only once. The starting material was peripheral blood mononuclear cells (PBMCs), obtained before the fourth cycle of nivolumab. The receptors stem from a human donor with classical Hodgkin lymphoma. The CDR3 runs from the conserved cysteine through the conserved F or W. D genes are given only for firm matches. The size of a clone is reported for some rows only, either as once, few or many, or as a class for expanded clones.

CDR3nt: TGTGCCAGCCGTCTTACGGGCGGCTCTGGAAACACCATATATTTT; CDR3aa: CASRLTGGSGNTIYF; abundance: -; j_gene: TRBJ1-3; d_gene: -; v_gene: TRBV19
CDR3nt: TGTGCCAGCAGCGACCGGGACACACCACTCTACGAGCAGTACTTC; CDR3aa: CASSDRDTPLYEQYF; abundance: few; j_gene: TRBJ2-7; d_gene: -; v_gene: TRBV9
CDR3nt: TGTGCCAGCAGCGTATTTCCGGGACAGGGGAACACCGGGGAGCTGTTTTTT; CDR3aa: CASSVFPGQGNTGELFF; abundance: -; j_gene: TRBJ2-2; d_gene: TRBD1; v_gene: TRBV9
CDR3nt: TGTGCCAGCAGCGTAGGGGTGTCAGCCCTCCCTTACGAGCAGTACTTC; CDR3aa: CASSVGVSALPYEQYF; abundance: once; j_gene: TRBJ2-7; d_gene: -; v_gene: TRBV9
CDR3nt: TGTGCCAGCAGCCTGGGGGACGCCCCAGCAAAACTGTTTTTT; CDR3aa: CASSLGDAPAKLFF; abundance: -; j_gene: TRBJ1-4; d_gene: -; v_gene: TRBV14
CDR3nt: TGTGCCAGCAGCGTAGAAGGGGAGTCGGCAGATACGCAGTATTTT; CDR3aa: CASSVEGESADTQYF; abundance: -; j_gene: TRBJ2-3; d_gene: -; v_gene: TRBV9
CDR3nt: TGTGCCAGCAGCTTAATACAGGGGTACTACGAGCAGTACTTC; CDR3aa: CASSLIQGYYEQYF; abundance: -; j_gene: TRBJ2-7; d_gene: TRBD1; v_gene: TRBV7-2
CDR3nt: TGTGCCAGCAGCTTAGCCGCAGGCTGGGAGCAGTACTTC; CDR3aa: CASSLAAGWEQYF; abundance: -; j_gene: TRBJ2-7; d_gene: -; v_gene: TRBV7-6
CDR3nt: TGTGCTAGTGGTTTGATAATGACTAGCAGCACAGATACGCAGTATTTT; CDR3aa: CASGLIMTSSTDTQYF; abundance: -; j_gene: TRBJ2-3; d_gene: TRBD2; v_gene: TRBV12-5
CDR3nt: TGTGCCAGCAGCGGGCCCGGGACTAGCGGGGAGACCCAGTACTTC; CDR3aa: CASSGPGTSGETQYF; abundance: -; j_gene: TRBJ2-5; d_gene: TRBD2; v_gene: TRBV9
CDR3nt: TGTGCCAGCACCGAGGCAGGGTTAAGTGAAAAACTGTTTTTT; CDR3aa: CASTEAGLSEKLFF; abundance: -; j_gene: TRBJ1-4; d_gene: -; v_gene: TRBV28
CDR3nt: TGTGCCAGCACCCGAGGGGCCAACGTCCTGACTTTC; CDR3aa: CASTRGANVLTF; abundance: -; j_gene: TRBJ2-6; d_gene: -; v_gene: TRBV2
CDR3nt: TGTGCCAGCAGTGAAAGGAGGACGGCGAGCTCCTACGAGCAGTACTTC; CDR3aa: CASSERRTASSYEQYF; abundance: -; j_gene: TRBJ2-7; d_gene: -; v_gene: TRBV6-1
CDR3nt: TGTGCCAGCAGCGTATCGGGACAGGCTAACTATGGCTACACCTTC; CDR3aa: CASSVSGQANYGYTF; abundance: -; j_gene: TRBJ1-2; d_gene: TRBD1; v_gene: TRBV9
CDR3nt: TGCGCCAGCAGCTTGGCCGGACAGGTGGGCGAGCAGTTCTTC; CDR3aa: CASSLAGQVGEQFF; abundance: -; j_gene: TRBJ2-1; d_gene: TRBD1; v_gene: TRBV5-1
CDR3nt: TGCGCCAGCAGCTTGGTAGGGGACAGGTTAAGCGAGACCCAGTACTTC; CDR3aa: CASSLVGDRLSETQYF; abundance: -; j_gene: TRBJ2-5; d_gene: TRBD1; v_gene: TRBV5-1
CDR3nt: TGCGCCAGCAGCCAAGTGCCAGGGGTCTATGGCTACACCTTC; CDR3aa: CASSQVPGVYGYTF; abundance: -; j_gene: TRBJ1-2; d_gene: -; v_gene: TRBV4-1
CDR3nt: TGTGCCAGCGGACAAGTGTACGAGCAGTACTTC; CDR3aa: CASGQVYEQYF; abundance: few; j_gene: TRBJ2-7; d_gene: -; v_gene: TRBV19
CDR3nt: TGTGCCAGCAGCCAAGTGGGGGGAGGGCCCTACAATGAGCAGTTCTTC; CDR3aa: CASSQVGGGPYNEQFF; abundance: -; j_gene: TRBJ2-1; d_gene: TRBD2; v_gene: TRBV4-2
CDR3nt: TGTGCCACCGTCCAGCTCGGGAGGGTCTACGAGCAGTACTTC; CDR3aa: CATVQLGRVYEQYF; abundance: -; j_gene: TRBJ2-7; d_gene: TRBD2; v_gene: TRBV2
CDR3nt: TGCGCCAGCAGCCTCCGTTCCCTAGCACTAGCCTCCAGGGTCGAGGAGCAGTTCTTC; CDR3aa: CASSLRSLALASRVEEQFF; abundance: once; j_gene: TRBJ2-1; d_gene: -; v_gene: TRBV5-1
CDR3nt: TGTGCCAGCACCCTTGGGGGGGGTGTGGGAGGCACCGGGGAGCTGTTTTTT; CDR3aa: CASTLGGGVGGTGELFF; abundance: -; j_gene: TRBJ2-2; d_gene: TRBD2; v_gene: TRBV7-6
CDR3nt: TGTGCCAGTAAAGGGGTACCGAACACCGGGGAGCTGTTTTTT; CDR3aa: CASKGVPNTGELFF; abundance: -; j_gene: TRBJ2-2; d_gene: -; v_gene: TRBV19
CDR3nt: TGTGCCAGCAGCCAAGATTATGGAGATACGCAGTATTTT; CDR3aa: CASSQDYGDTQYF; abundance: -; j_gene: TRBJ2-3; d_gene: -; v_gene: TRBV5-4
CDR3nt: TGTGCCAGCTACAATCAGGGGGCATCGTACGAGCAGTACTTC; CDR3aa: CASYNQGASYEQYF; abundance: -; j_gene: TRBJ2-7; d_gene: TRBD1; v_gene: TRBV7-6
CDR3nt: TGTGCCAGCAGCCCCCTAGCGGGACACAATAAAGTCTTC; CDR3aa: CASSPLAGHNKVF; abundance: -; j_gene: TRBJ2-1; d_gene: TRBD2; v_gene: TRBV2
CDR3nt: TGCAGCGTTGTGACTAGCGGGAGCTACGAGCAGTACTTC; CDR3aa: CSVVTSGSYEQYF; abundance: -; j_gene: TRBJ2-7; d_gene: TRBD2; v_gene: TRBV29-1
CDR3nt: TGTGCCAGCAGCTTGGCTAGCGGGGTCACAGATACGCAGTATTTT; CDR3aa: CASSLASGVTDTQYF; abundance: -; j_gene: TRBJ2-3; d_gene: TRBD2; v_gene: TRBV5-4
CDR3nt: TGTGCCAGCAGCAAGGGGCAACAAGAGACCCAGTACTTC; CDR3aa: CASSKGQQETQYF; abundance: -; j_gene: TRBJ2-5; d_gene: -; v_gene: TRBV2
CDR3nt: TGTGCCAGTAGCCTTGTAGGGGGAATTAATCAGCCCCAGCATTTT; CDR3aa: CASSLVGGINQPQHF; abundance: few; j_gene: TRBJ1-5; d_gene: -; v_gene: TRBV19
CDR3nt: TGTGCCAGTAGTACGCGGGGAGGGGTCCTACAAGAGACCCAGTACTTC; CDR3aa: CASSTRGGVLQETQYF; abundance: -; j_gene: TRBJ2-5; d_gene: TRBD2; v_gene: TRBV19
CDR3nt: TGTGCCATCAGACAGGGATACGATAGCACTGAAGCTTTCTTT; CDR3aa: CAIRQGYDSTEAFF; abundance: -; j_gene: TRBJ1-1; d_gene: -; v_gene: TRBV10-3
CDR3nt: TGTGCCATCAGTGTCAGTCAAGAGACCCAGTACTTC; CDR3aa: CAISVSQETQYF; abundance: -; j_gene: TRBJ2-5; d_gene: -; v_gene: TRBV10-3
CDR3nt: TGTGCCATCAGTGACAGGGGAGGCGAGCAGTACTTC; CDR3aa: CAISDRGGEQYF; abundance: once; j_gene: TRBJ2-7; d_gene: -; v_gene: TRBV10-3
CDR3nt: TGTGCCAGCAGCGTAAACGACAGGGACGAGCAGTACTTC; CDR3aa: CASSVNDRDEQYF; abundance: large; j_gene: TRBJ2-7; d_gene: TRBD1; v_gene: TRBV9
CDR3nt: TGTGCCAGCAGCCCCGGACAGGGGGTAGGACAGCCCCAGCATTTT; CDR3aa: CASSPGQGVGQPQHF; abundance: -; j_gene: TRBJ1-5; d_gene: TRBD1; v_gene: TRBV7-2
CDR3nt: TGTGCTAGTTCATTGGGCCAGGTGGCCCAGGGCGGAGTGAGCACTGAAGCTTTCTTT; CDR3aa: CASSLGQVAQGGVSTEAFF; abundance: few; j_gene: TRBJ1-1; d_gene: -; v_gene: TRBV12-5
CDR3nt: TGTGCCAGCAGCCCGACAGGGAGTAGGTCTGGCTACACCTTC; CDR3aa: CASSPTGSRSGYTF; abundance: many; j_gene: TRBJ1-2; d_gene: TRBD1; v_gene: TRBV7-2
CDR3nt: TGCGCCAGCAGTAGGCAGGGACACACTACCGAGCAGTACTTC; CDR3aa: CASSRQGHTTEQYF; abundance: -; j_gene: TRBJ2-7; d_gene: -; v_gene: TRBV10-2
CDR3nt: TGTGCCAGCAGCCGTCGTTCCGGGACAGGGGAGGTTAATGAGCAGTTCTTC; CDR3aa: CASSRRSGTGEVNEQFF; abundance: -; j_gene: TRBJ2-1; d_gene: TRBD1; v_gene: TRBV11-2
CDR3nt: TGCGCCAGCAGCTTGGCGACCGACTATGGCTACACCTTC; CDR3aa: CASSLATDYGYTF; abundance: -; j_gene: TRBJ1-2; d_gene: -; v_gene: TRBV5-1